A selection of T cell receptor beta chains follows, all from one sample in a study of cytomegalovirus exposure and HLA in healthy donors. Data came from immunoSEQ multiplex PCR; TCRdb stores just in-frame clones and leaves some out. There are 130,000 to 150,000 clones in the sample; approximately 73% occur only once, and 1.5% to 2% lies in the top ten. The specimen was PBMCs. These receptors were taken from a woman between 18 and 29 years old in good health and CMV-seronegative. Each CDR3 is given with its conserved first and last residue. D genes are given only for firm matches. Size is stated for part of the rows, as once, few or many counts, or as a class when the clone is expanded.

j_call | v_call | clone_size | d_call | cdr3_nt | cdr3_aa
TRBJ1-5 | TRBV6-1 | . | . | TGTGCCAGCAGTGAGGGATACAGGGTGAGCAATCAGCCCCAGCATTTT | CASSEGYRVSNQPQHF
TRBJ2-5 | TRBV7-2 | . | TRBD2 | TGTGCCAGCAGCCGCATTGGACTAGCGGGAGGGCCTGGCGAGACCCAGTACTTC | CASSRIGLAGGPGETQYF
TRBJ2-5 | TRBV18 | . | . | TGTGCCAGCTCACCATTGAGTAAAGAGACCCAGTACTTC | CASSPLSKETQYF
TRBJ1-1 | TRBV5-1 | . | . | TGCGCCAGCAGCTTGACGGCAGGGGCGAACACTGAAGCTTTCTTT | CASSLTAGANTEAFF
TRBJ1-2 | TRBV4-2 | . | . | TGTGCCAGCAGCCAAGATGATACTTGGAGAAGGGGCTACACCTTC | CASSQDDTWRRGYTF
TRBJ2-5 | TRBV28 | . | . | TGTGCCAGCACGGGGAAACTCGATCAAGAGACCCAGTACTTC | CASTGKLDQETQYF
TRBJ1-1 | TRBV27 | few | TRBD1 | TGTGCCAGCAGTTTCTTCCGACAGGGAAACACTGAAGCTTTCTTT | CASSFFRQGNTEAFF
TRBJ1-1 | TRBV6-5 | . | . | TGTGCCAGCAGGCCAGGGCTTGGGAACACTGAAGCTTTCTTT | CASRPGLGNTEAFF
TRBJ2-7 | TRBV29-1 | . | TRBD2 | TGCAGCGTCCGGGAGGGGAGCGAGCAGTACTTC | CSVREGSEQYF
TRBJ2-2 | TRBV11-3 | . | . | TGTGCCAGCAGCTTGGTGGCGGGTACCGGGGAGCTGTTTTTT | CASSLVAGTGELFF
TRBJ1-1 | TRBV29-1 | . | . | TGCAGCGTTGAATTCGTTGGGCTTCGCGGGCCTACCTTGGGGACTGAAGCTTTCTTT | CSVEFVGLRGPTLGTEAFF
TRBJ1-3 | TRBV2 | few | . | TGTGCCAGCAGTGAAGGGAGACAGGCTGCCACTGGAAACACCATATATTTT | CASSEGRQAATGNTIYF
TRBJ1-5 | TRBV18 | . | . | TGTGCCAGCTCACCGTCGGGTGGCGAGGGACAGCCCCAGCATTTT | CASSPSGGEGQPQHF
TRBJ2-1 | TRBV6-5 | . | . | TGTGCCAGCAGTTCCCCGAGGGCCCTCTTGAATGAGCAGTTCTTC | CASSSPRALLNEQFF
TRBJ2-1 | TRBV12-5 | once | TRBD2 | TGTGCTAGTGGTTTGGTACTGGGGGGGGTCAATGAGCAGTTCTTC | CASGLVLGGVNEQFF
TRBJ1-4 | TRBV5-5 | . | TRBD1 | TGTGCCAGCAGCAGGACAGGCGACGGTGGCGAAAAACTGTTTTTT | CASSRTGDGGEKLFF
TRBJ2-2 | TRBV5-6 | few | TRBD1 | TGTGCCAGCAGCTTCTGGGACAGGGGGCTGAACACCGGGGAGCTGTTTTTT | CASSFWDRGLNTGELFF
TRBJ1-1 | TRBV5-5 | . | . | TGTGCCAGCAGCTTGGGGACCGGGGACACTGAAGCTTTCTTT | CASSLGTGDTEAFF
TRBJ1-3 | TRBV5-6 | once | . | TGTGCCAGCTTAATGATAGGGTCAGGGTCTGGAAACACCATATATTTT | CASLMIGSGSGNTIYF
TRBJ1-1 | TRBV19 | once | TRBD1 | TGTGCCAGTAAAAAATGGGACAGCATGAACACTGAAGCTTTCTTT | CASKKWDSMNTEAFF
TRBJ2-7 | TRBV14 | . | TRBD1 | TGTGCCAGCAGCCTAACAGGGGGCCCAACCTACGAGCAGTACTTC | CASSLTGGPTYEQYF
TRBJ2-1 | TRBV4-3 | . | TRBD2 | TGCGCCAGCAGCCAAGTTACTAGCGGGGGCGGTGTTGAGCAGTTCTTC | CASSQVTSGGGVEQFF
TRBJ2-7 | TRBV6-5 | once | . | TGTGCCAGCAGTCCTTCGAGGGGGAGCTCCTACGAGCAGTACTTC | CASSPSRGSSYEQYF
TRBJ2-1 | TRBV7-9 | . | . | TGTGCCAGCACCCTCAAAGCAAGCGCAGACGGCTACAATGAGCAGTTCTTC | CASTLKASADGYNEQFF
TRBJ1-2 | TRBV6-1 | . | . | TGTGCCAGCAGTGAAGTACGTAGCAACTATGGCTACACCTTC | CASSEVRSNYGYTF
TRBJ2-2 | TRBV21-1 | . | . | TGTGCCAGCACCTCCTTATCGGTAGTAGCGGGGAACACCGGGGAGCTGTTTTTT | CASTSLSVVAGNTGELFF
TRBJ2-5 | TRBV15 | . | TRBD2 | TGTGCCACCAGCAGAGAATGGTTGAGCGGGGGGGAAGAGACCCAGTACTTC | CATSREWLSGGEETQYF
TRBJ2-5 | TRBV7-8 | . | . | TGTGCCAGCAGCTTATTCCGGCAAGAGACCCAGTACTTC | CASSLFRQETQYF
TRBJ2-2 | TRBV4-2 | . | TRBD1 | TGTGCCAGCAGCCAAGGCGGACAGGGCGCCGGGGAGCTGTTTTTT | CASSQGGQGAGELFF
TRBJ2-3 | TRBV11-2 | . | TRBD2 | TGTGCCAGCAGCACCCGGGTAGCGGGCAAGATCAGGTCTACGCAGTATTTT | CASSTRVAGKIRSTQYF
TRBJ1-1 | TRBV6-5 | . | . | TGTGCCAGCAGTTACGACAGTGTATGGAACACTGAAGCTTTCTTT | CASSYDSVWNTEAFF
TRBJ1-1 | TRBV7-2 | . | TRBD1 | TGTGCCAGCAAACAGGGGGCGCCCACTGAAGCTTTCTTT | CASKQGAPTEAFF
TRBJ2-1 | TRBV9 | . | . | TGTGCCAGCACCCAAGATGGCGGGCCTCCCTACAATGAGCAGTTCTTC | CASTQDGGPPYNEQFF
TRBJ1-4 | TRBV27 | . | . | TGTGCCAGCAGTCTAACAGGACAGCTAAATGAAAAACTGTTTTTT | CASSLTGQLNEKLFF
TRBJ2-5 | TRBV6-5 | few | TRBD2 | TGTGCCAGCAGTTACCGCTGGACTAGCGGGATAGAGACCCAGTACTTC | CASSYRWTSGIETQYF
TRBJ1-2 | TRBV5-7 | . | . | TGTGCCAGCAGCCTTGCCCTGAGTTATCCCCCTTTCTATGGCTACACCTTC | CASSLALSYPPFYGYTF
TRBJ2-1 | TRBV9 | . | TRBD2 | TGTGCCAGCAGCGTGGATCCTAGCGGGAGGGCCATTTGGAATGGGCAGTTCTTC | CASSVDPSGRAIWNGQFF
TRBJ2-7 | TRBV28 | . | TRBD1 | TGTGCCAGCAGTTTAACCGGGACAGGGTCCTACGAGCAGTACTTC | CASSLTGTGSYEQYF
TRBJ2-1 | TRBV7-9 | . | . | TGTGCCAGCAACCCGGACAGCCTGAGCTCCTACAATGAGCAGTTCTTC | CASNPDSLSSYNEQFF
TRBJ1-2 | TRBV5-1 | . | . | TGCGCCAGCAGTTGGGCATCCGGGGAATATGGCTACACCTTC | CASSWASGEYGYTF
TRBJ1-6 | TRBV7-6 | . | . | TGTGCCAGCAGCCACTATAATTCACCCCTCCACTTT | CASSHYNSPLHF
TRBJ2-7 | TRBV19 | . | TRBD1 | TGTGCCAGTAGTAAGGGGGCAGGGATGCCCAGCTCCTACGAGCAGTACTTC | CASSKGAGMPSSYEQYF
TRBJ1-2 | TRBV27 | . | . | TGTGCCAGCAGTTATACCCAACATACGGGCTACACCTTC | CASSYTQHTGYTF
TRBJ2-1 | TRBV25-1 | . | . | TGTGCCAGCAGTGACCGCGTTGAGCAGTTCTTC | CASSDRVEQFF
TRBJ2-6 | TRBV2 | . | TRBD1 | TGTGCCAGCAGTGGGGACAGGGCGGAGGCTGGGGCCAACGTCCTGACTTTC | CASSGDRAEAGANVLTF
TRBJ2-6 | TRBV7-8 | few | TRBD1 | TGTGCCAGCAGCTCGCACAGGGGGCCAGCAGGCTCTGGGGCCAACGTCCTGACTTTC | CASSSHRGPAGSGANVLTF
TRBJ2-7 | TRBV14 | once | . | TGTGCCAGCAGCCAGGCTCCCTACGAGCAGTACTTC | CASSQAPYEQYF
TRBJ2-5 | TRBV9 | few | TRBD2 | TGTGCCAGCGCGGGAGGGTACCAAGAGACCCAGTACTTC | CASAGGYQETQYF
TRBJ2-1 | TRBV7-6 | . | TRBD2 | TGTGCCAGCAGCTTAGTGAGGCGGGGGGGCTACAATGAGCAGTTCTTC | CASSLVRRGGYNEQFF
TRBJ1-1 | TRBV5-1 | . | . | TGCGCCAGCAGCTTCCGCATAGAATCTAACACTGAAGCTTTCTTT | CASSFRIESNTEAFF
TRBJ2-7 | TRBV7-2 | . | . | TGTGCCAGCAGCTTATCGTACGAGCAGTACTTC | CASSLSYEQYF
TRBJ2-1 | TRBV5-4 | . | . | TGTGCCAGCAGGGGGGGTAGTGGCTACAATGAGCAGTTCTTC | CASRGGSGYNEQFF
TRBJ1-4 | TRBV28 | . | . | TGTGCCAGCAGTCTAACAACTAATGAAAAACTGTTTTTT | CASSLTTNEKLFF
TRBJ1-5 | TRBV4-3 | few | TRBD1 | TGCGCCAGCAGCGTAGACAGGGGCAATCAGCCCCAGCATTTT | CASSVDRGNQPQHF